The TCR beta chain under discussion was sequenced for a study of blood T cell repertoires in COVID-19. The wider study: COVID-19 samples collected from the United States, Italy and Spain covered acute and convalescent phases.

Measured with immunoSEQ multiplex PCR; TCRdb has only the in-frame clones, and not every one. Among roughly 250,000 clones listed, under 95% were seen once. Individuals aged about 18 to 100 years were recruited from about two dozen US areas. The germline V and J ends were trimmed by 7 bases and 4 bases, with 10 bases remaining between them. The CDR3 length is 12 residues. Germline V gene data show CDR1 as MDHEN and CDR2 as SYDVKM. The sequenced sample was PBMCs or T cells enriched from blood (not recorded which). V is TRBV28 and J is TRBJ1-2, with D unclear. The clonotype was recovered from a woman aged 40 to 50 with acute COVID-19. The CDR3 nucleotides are TGTGCCAGCAAGGCAGGCATCTATGGCTACACCTTC. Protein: CASKAGIYGYTF.